Each of the 25 T cell receptor beta chains below was sequenced from the same sample in a study of blood T cell repertoires in COVID-19. Sequencing was performed with immunoSEQ multiplex PCR; in TCRdb, only in-frame clones are kept and a portion is missing. The sample includes 110,000 to 150,000 clones, around 85% seen only once; the top ten take 2.5% to 3%. What was sequenced was peripheral blood. The receptors stem from a man over 45 with acute or convalescent COVID-19.

This clone was seen a single time. CDR3 in DNA: TGTGCCAGCAGCGTAGGACAGGGGATTTACAATGAGCAGTTCTTC. Protein: CASSVGQGIYNEQFF. The chain carries TRBV9 and TRBJ2-1; 8 bases align to TRBD1. There are 15 residues in the CDR3. From germline, CDR1 is SGDLS and CDR2 YYNGEE. The trim removed 0 bases at V and 4 bases at J, leaving 3 bases unmatched.

Here the CDR3 DNA reads TGTGCCAGCAGCCCCTATGGAGCGGGAGGCACTGAAGCTTTCTTT. This translates into CASSPYGAGGTEAFF. This rearrangement joins TRBV28 to TRBJ1-1; D is undetermined. CDR3 length: 15 residues. Germline-derived CDR1 and CDR2 are MDHEN and SYDVKM. The V and J ends lost 6 bases and 4 bases respectively, with 18 bases between them.

The sample holds one count of this clone. The rearrangement links TRBV28 to TRBJ1-5; no firm D call. The germline CDR1 and CDR2 sequences are MDHEN and SYDVKM. The CDR3 contains 12 residues. V was clipped by 3 bases and J by 4 bases, with 4 bases between them. The CDR3 loop reads CASSFPNQPQHF. The CDR3 nucleotides are TGTGCCAGCAGTTTTCCAAATCAGCCCCAGCATTTT.

The chain uses TRBV6-6 and TRBJ2-3; the D gene is possibly TRBD1 (6 bases). The CDR3 runs 16 residues. The germline CDR1 and CDR2 sequences are MNHNY and SVGAGI (reference sequence). V shed 8 bases and J shed 3 bases, with 21 bases lying between them. CDR3 coding DNA: TGTGCCAGCTCAACCCTGGGGGCAGATGGAACAGATACGCAGTATTTT. Its protein is CASSTLGADGTDTQYF.

There are a few counts of this clone. The chain combines TRBV27 with TRBJ1-6; a possible D gene is TRBD1 (6 bases). The CDR3 is made up of 16 amino acids. Germline CDR1 reads MNHEY; CDR2 reads SMNVEV (reference sequence). Trimming took 3 bases from V and 10 from J, leaving 19 bases between them. The CDR3 loop reads CASSFGRGAGDSPLHF. CDR3 DNA: TGTGCCAGCAGTTTTGGGCGGGGGGCAGGGGACTCACCCCTCCACTTT.

This clone was detected once. The V call is TRBV28, the J call TRBJ1-1; no clear D. From germline, CDR1 is MDHEN and CDR2 SYDVKM. Trimming took 1 base from V and 0 from J, leaving 6 bases between them. This CDR3 is built from 14 residues. The CDR3 sequence is CASSLYTVNTEAFF. In DNA form, the CDR3 reads TGTGCCAGCAGTTTATACACCGTGAACACTGAAGCTTTCTTT.

J is TRBJ1-1 and V is TRBV27; D is undetermined. CDR3 length equals 12 residues. With 8 bases removed from V and 1 base from J, the gap between germline ends came to 8 bases. Germline V gene lookup returns CDR1 MNHEY and CDR2 SMNVEV (reference sequence). The CDR3 region has the DNA TGTGCCAGCCGGGAAGGGAACACTGAAGCTTTCTTT. Amino acid sequence: CASREGNTEAFF.

This clone was picked up one time. V usage is TRBV15 and J usage is TRBJ1-2; perhaps TRBD1 as D (5 bases). V was cut by 8 bases and J by 3 bases, with 16 bases left in between. The CDR3 runs to 14 residues. Germline V gives CDR1 LNHNV, CDR2 YYDKDF (reference sequence). CDR3 bases: TGTGCCACCGGGGCACTGCGGGGGGACTATGGCTACACCTTC. Translating gives CATGALRGDYGYTF.

This chain links TRBV5-4 with TRBJ1-1; D unresolved. Trimming pared 1 base from V and 1 base from J, leaving 5 bases between. This CDR3 has 13 residues. Germline CDR1 SGHNT, CDR2 YYREEE (reference sequence). As DNA, the CDR3 is TGTGCCAGCAGCTTGCAGGAGAACACTGAAGCTTTCTTT. Its protein is CASSLQENTEAFF.

J is TRBJ1-1 and V is TRBV5-4; 8 nucleotides line up with TRBD1. Germline V lookup: CDR1 SGHNT, CDR2 YYREEE (reference sequence). The V gene end was trimmed by 1 base and the J gene end by 3 bases; junction bases not matched to a gene: 8. The CDR3 has 16 residues. Here the CDR3 reads CASSLNKDRGYTEAFF. The DNA of the CDR3 is TGTGCCAGCAGCTTGAATAAAGACAGGGGATACACTGAAGCTTTCTTT. The full variable domain, rest sourced from reference TRBV5-4 and TRBJ1-1, is ETGVTQSPTHLIKTRGQQVTLRCSSQSGHNTVSWYQQALGQGPQFIFQYYREEENGRGNFPPRFSGLQFPNYSSELNVNALELDDSALYLCASSLNKDRGYTEAFFGQGTRLTVV.

The chain uses TRBV19 and TRBJ1-4; no reliable D call. V shed 5 bases and J shed 8 bases, with 12 bases lying between them. There are 13 residues in the CDR3. Germline CDR1 is LNHDA and CDR2 is SQIVND (reference sequence). Written as DNA, the CDR3 is TGTGCCAGTAGTGGCCCCCCTTTCGAAAAACTGTTTTTT. Translating gives CASSGPPFEKLFF.

V is TRBV9 and J is TRBJ2-1; D is undetermined. The CDR3 extends over 16 amino acids. Germline CDR1 reads SGDLS; CDR2 reads YYNGEE. V lost 0 bases, J lost 0 bases, and 10 bases lay in between. The CDR3 DNA sequence: TGTGCCAGCAGCGTAGAAGGTAGCAGCTCCTACAATGAGCAGTTCTTC. It yields the protein CASSVEGSSSYNEQFF.

The count of this clone is one. The V and J genes are TRBV14 and TRBJ2-7, with 11 bases that match TRBD2. Trimming took 3 bases from V and 6 from J; bases not matched to a gene: 13. In germline, CDR1 is SGHDN, CDR2 FVKESK. CDR3 size: 17 residues. CDR3 nucleotide sequence: TGTGCCAGCAGCCACAGACTAGCGGGATCAAGTAGCTCCGAGCAGTACTTC. Translation gives CASSHRLAGSSSSEQYF. Combining the CDR3 with reference TRBV14 and TRBJ2-7 gives the whole variable domain EAGVTQFPSHSVIEKGQTVTLRCDPISGHDNLYWYRRVMGKEIKFLLHFVKESKQDESGMPNNRFLAERTGGTYSTLKVQPAELEDSGVYFCASSHRLAGSSSSEQYFGPGTRLTVT.

The rearrangement joins TRBV3-1 (or the pseudogene TRBV3-2) to TRBJ2-2; D possibly corresponds to TRBD2 (5 bases). Germline V CDR1 and CDR2: LGHDT, YNNKEL (reference sequence). Trimming took off 5 bases at V and 4 bases at J, with 17 bases between the two ends. The CDR3 is 16 residues long. The CDR3 reads CASSFRRGSGTGELFF. In nucleotides, the CDR3 is TGTGCCAGCAGCTTCCGTCGGGGTAGTGGCACCGGGGAGCTGTTTTTT.

The chain uses TRBV4-1 and TRBJ2-7; D is possibly TRBD2 (6 bases). The CDR3 has 15 residues. Germline V gene lookup returns CDR1 MGHRA and CDR2 YSYEKL. Between the trimmed V and J ends, which lost 4 bases and 2 bases, there was a span of 15 bases. Written as DNA, the CDR3 is TGCGCCAGCAGCCGACTAGAGGGTAGACCCTACGAGCAGTACTTC. Protein product: CASSRLEGRPYEQYF.

This chain joins TRBV15 and TRBJ1-2, with 7 bases fitting TRBD1. The CDR3 extends over 13 amino acids. Germline V gene sequence: CDR1 LNHNV, CDR2 YYDKDF (reference sequence). V gave up 2 bases and J gave up 6 bases; unmatched junction bases: 3. The CDR3 DNA reads TGTGCCACCAGCAGACTCGGGACAGATGGCTACACCTTC. This gives the protein CATSRLGTDGYTF. Filled out from reference TRBV15 and TRBJ1-2, the complete variable domain reads DAMVIQNPRYQVTQFGKPVTLSCSQTLNHNVMYWYQQKSSQAPKLLFHYYDKDFNNEADTPDNFQSRRPNTSFCFLDIRSPGLGDTAMYLCATSRLGTDGYTFGSGTRLTVV.

This chain connects TRBV18 to TRBJ1-1; possible D gene TRBD1, 5 bases. V was cut by 2 bases and J by 1 base, with 8 bases left in between. Germline assignment: CDR1 KGHSH and CDR2 LQKENI. There are 14 residues in the CDR3. CDR3 coding DNA: TGTGCCAGCTCACCAATGGGGGGGAACACTGAAGCTTTCTTT. Translating it yields CASSPMGGNTEAFF.

The gene calls are TRBV19 and TRBJ1-6, with 9 positions matching TRBD1. CDR3 length: 15 amino acids. Trimming cost V 1 base and J 6 bases; bases outside gene matches: 1. From germline, CDR1 is LNHDA and CDR2 SQIVND (reference sequence). The CDR3 DNA follows: TGTGCCAGTAGTATAGTGGGACAGGGTAATTCACCCCTCCACTTT. This codes for CASSIVGQGNSPLHF.

With respect to this clone: At one of its ends the junction is not consistent with the germline gene, which may arise from a read error. This chain uses TRBV7-7 with TRBJ2-1; D is possibly TRBD2 (5 bases). Germline V lookup: CDR1 SSHAT, CDR2 FNYEAQ (reference sequence). This CDR3 spans 15 amino acids. The CDR3 nucleotides read TGTGCTAGCAGCCTGGGGTCTAGCCAAGGAGATGAGCAGTTCTTC. Translation gives CASSLGSSQGDEQFF.

The genes are TRBV30 and TRBJ1-5, with 7 positions matching TRBD1. V was pared by 0 bases and J by 0 bases, with 8 bases of the junction left unmatched. Germline V gene data show CDR1 as GTSNPN and CDR2 as SVGIG (reference sequence). This CDR3 has 17 amino acids. This CDR3 is CAWSVAGGWSSNQPQHF. In DNA, the CDR3 is TGTGCCTGGAGTGTAGCAGGGGGTTGGTCTAGCAATCAGCCCCAGCATTTT.

The chain uses TRBV27 and TRBJ2-7, with D tentatively TRBD2 (6 bases). The CDR3 runs 14 residues. Germline V gene data show CDR1 as MNHEY and CDR2 as SMNVEV (reference sequence). Trimming shortened V by 4 bases and J by 2 bases, and 12 bases separated the two germline ends. The CDR3 coding sequence is TGTGCCAGCAGTTCTGGACTAAAGCCCTACGAGCAGTACTTC. Its protein product is CASSSGLKPYEQYF.

The genes are TRBV2 and TRBJ1-2; possibly TRBD1 for D (5 bases). Germline assignment: CDR1 SNHLY and CDR2 FYNNEI. The germline V and J ends were trimmed by 9 bases and 3 bases, with 11 bases remaining between them. The CDR3 totals 12 residues. CDR3 coding DNA: TGTGCCAGGGGGGGAACGGACTATGGCTACACCTTC. This sequence encodes CARGGTDYGYTF.

The chain joins TRBV27 to TRBJ2-6; D is unresolved. CDR3 length equals 17 residues. Trimming cost V 0 bases and J 0 bases, with 9 bases left between them. Germline lookup yields CDR1 MNHEY and CDR2 SMNVEV (reference sequence). The CDR3 DNA is TGTGCCAGCAGTTTATCGATCGGCGGCTCTGGGGCCAACGTCCTGACTTTC. Its protein product is CASSLSIGGSGANVLTF.

This rearrangement joins TRBV27 to TRBJ1-2; perhaps TRBD1 as D (5 bases). The germline V and J ends were trimmed by 0 bases and 5 bases, with 16 bases remaining between them. This CDR3 comprises 16 residues. Germline V lookup: CDR1 MNHEY, CDR2 SMNVEV (reference sequence). The CDR3 spells CASSLSVGVREYGYTF. CDR3 sequence (DNA): TGTGCCAGCAGTTTATCGGTAGGGGTCAGAGAGTATGGCTACACCTTC.

The chain couples TRBV29-1 to TRBJ2-7, with 7 bases that match TRBD2. CDR1 SQVTM and CDR2 ANQGSEA come from the germline V gene. The CDR3 is 11 amino acids. V lost 7 bases and J lost 3; bases outside the gene matches: 3. This CDR3 reads CSGGGVYEQYF. The CDR3 DNA follows: TGCAGCGGGGGGGGAGTCTACGAGCAGTACTTC.